The clone carrying this T cell receptor beta chain was detected once. This CDR3 has 13 residues. Original methodology: The authors estimated nucleated cell counts from reference gene primer amplification. Method: immunoSEQ multiplex PCR; TCRdb's copy keeps in-frame clones and lacks some. V and J calls plus clone size are reproduced from that table; the DNA served to infer D and trimming. The data show just over 150,000 clones, about 85% seen once. The sample is drawn from a study of blood T cell repertoires in COVID-19. Looking at the study overall: Collection of acute and convalescent COVID-19 samples took place in the United States, Italy and Spain. The cDNA or gDNA used as material had been derived from T cells, B-cell-depleted T cells, or PBMCs.

The source material was peripheral blood. This receptor was identified in a human donor with acute or convalescent COVID-19. The donor label of this sample is uncertain. The chain couples TRBV21-1 to TRBJ1-2; the D call in the table, TRBD1, was not verified against the DNA. TRBV21-1 is a listed pseudogene. The CDR3 sequence: CASSSSGAYGYTF. The CDR3 coding sequence is TGTGCCAGCAGCTCCTCAGGGGCCTATGGCTACACCTTC.